These 9 T cell receptor beta chains were sequenced from one sample in a study of T cell repertoires in cytomegalovirus infection. One entry per CDR3 protein, called by TCRdb with MiXCR from the reads. The sample gives 150,000 or so distinct CDR3 sequences, about a quarter of which show up once; roughly 11% is in the top ten. Material for sequencing was PBMCs. Receptors originate from a human donor in good health (CMV status not recorded). Some clones in this sample may be carry-over from other donors' samples.

The chain recombines TRBV7-6 with TRBJ2-6; TRBD1 is a possible D gene (6 bases). V was cut by 3 bases and J by 4 bases, with 19 bases left in between. This CDR3 contains 18 residues. Germline V lookup: CDR1 SGHVS, CDR2 FNYEAQ. Here the CDR3 DNA reads TGTGCCAGCAGCTTCGATGATAGGGGGACGGCAGGGGCCAACGTCCTGACTTTC. This translates into CASSFDDRGTAGANVLTF. The complete variable domain, with remaining parts taken from reference TRBV7-6 and TRBJ2-6, reads GAGVSQSPRYKVTKRGQDVALRCDPISGHVSLYWYRQALGQGPEFLTYFNYEAQQDKSGLPNDRFSAERPEGSISTLTIQRTEQRDSAMYRCASSFDDRGTAGANVLTFGAGSRLTVL.

J is TRBJ1-1 and V is TRBV28; TRBD1 is a possible D gene (5 bases). In germline, CDR1 is MDHEN, CDR2 SYDVKM. This CDR3 comprises 20 residues. V was shortened by 3 bases and J by 5 bases, with 31 bases between the two germline ends. The CDR3 loop is CASSFPGTPGVFLVWTEAFF. The DNA for the CDR3 is TGTGCCAGCAGTTTCCCCGGGACCCCCGGCGTATTCTTAGTTTGGACTGAAGCTTTCTTT. The variable domain in full, completed from reference TRBV28 and TRBJ1-1, reads DVKVTQSSRYLVKRTGEKVFLECVQDMDHENMFWYRQDPGLGLRLIYFSYDVKMKEKGDIPEGYSVSREKKERFSLILESASTNQTSMYLCASSFPGTPGVFLVWTEAFFGQGTRLTVV.

The chain has TRBV20-1 and TRBJ1-1; D gene uncertain. Trimming left V 5 bases short and J 4 bases short, with 14 bases between. The germline V gene has CDR1 DFQATT and CDR2 SNEGSKA (reference sequence). The CDR3 length is 13 residues. The CDR3 nucleotides are TGCAGTGCTCCCGGTCGGGTAGGCACTGAAGCTTTCTTT. Translating it yields CSAPGRVGTEAFF.

This clonotype appeared many times. This chain links TRBV7-6 with TRBJ2-1, with a tentative D call TRBD2 (5 bases). The CDR3 consists of 16 residues. Trimming removed 3 bases at V and 0 bases at J, with 12 bases between. Germline values: CDR1 SGHVS, CDR2 FNYEAQ. The CDR3 region has the DNA TGTGCCAGCAGCTTGGACTCCACTAGCTCCTACAATGAGCAGTTCTTC. Its protein is CASSLDSTSSYNEQFF.

This clonotype was counted between two and nine times. J is TRBJ1-1 and V is TRBV28, with D maybe TRBD1 (5 bases). The V and J ends lost 1 base and 1 base respectively, with 13 bases between them. Germline CDR1 MDHEN, CDR2 SYDVKM. The CDR3 is made up of 16 amino acids. The CDR3 nucleotides read TGTGCCAGCAGTTTATTGCTCGGGACGGCGAACACTGAAGCTTTCTTT. This codes for CASSLLLGTANTEAFF.

This chain links TRBV28 with TRBJ2-5, with TRBD2 identical over 10 bases. The V gene's germline CDR1 is MDHEN and CDR2 SYDVKM. The length of the CDR3 is 16 residues. J gave up 2 bases and V 0 bases, and 3 bases lay outside the gene matches. In nucleotides, the CDR3 is TGTGCCAGCAGTTTATGGAAGCGGGGGGGGCAAGAGACCCAGTACTTC. Translating gives CASSLWKRGGQETQYF.

In its sample, this clonotype was seen a few times. The genes are TRBV12-3 or TRBV12-4 and TRBJ2-1; 12 bases match TRBD2. There are 16 residues in the CDR3. Trimming removed 3 bases from V and 7 bases from J; junction bases left unmatched: 7. Here the CDR3 DNA reads TGTGCCAGCAGTTTGGTAGGACTAGCGGGAAAAAATGAGCAGTTCTTC. This translates into CASSLVGLAGKNEQFF.

This clonotype was detected only a few times. This rearrangement joins TRBV6-6 to TRBJ2-2, with 9 bases that match TRBD1. This CDR3 region has 16 residues. Germline V gene sequence: CDR1 MNHNY, CDR2 SVGAGI (reference sequence). Losses at the gene ends were 2 bases for V and 5 bases for J; bases not matched to a gene: 6. Here the CDR3 reads CASSYPGQGETGELFF. CDR3 nucleotide sequence: TGTGCCAGCAGTTACCCGGGACAGGGAGAGACCGGGGAGCTGTTTTTT.

The chain links TRBV19 to TRBJ2-2, with D possibly being TRBD1 (5 bases). The length of the CDR3 is 16 residues. V lost 5 bases and J lost 1, with 14 bases in between. Germline V gene lookup returns CDR1 LNHDA and CDR2 SQIVND (reference sequence). The DNA of the CDR3 is TGTGCCAGTAGTTCCAAAGCAGGGTTGAACACCGGGGAGCTGTTTTTT. Amino acids: CASSSKAGLNTGELFF.